This T cell receptor beta chain emerged from a study of T cell changes during pregnancy in multiple sclerosis. Sequencing used immunoSEQ multiplex PCR; TCRdb keeps in-frame clones, though not all of them. The sample records around 100,000 clones, roughly nine tenths being singletons. J was trimmed by 3 bases and V by 6 bases; bases with no gene match: 4. The CDR3 loop spans 15 amino acids. Germline V gives CDR1 MRHNA, CDR2 SNTAGT. J is TRBJ2-3 and V is TRBV6-4; 12 bases align to TRBD2. This sequence was found in a female donor with multiple sclerosis, enrolled in a pregnancy study. Sequencing was performed on peripheral blood, taken in the third trimester of pregnancy. The CDR3 DNA is TGTGCCAGCAGACGACTAGCGGGAGTGACAGATACGCAGTATTTT. Translation gives CASRRLAGVTDTQYF.